The rows below give T cell receptor beta chains drawn from one sample of a study of blood T cells in healthy people across ages. TCRdb reprocessed the 5' RACE reads with MiXCR, giving one entry per CDR3 protein. Among 1.2 million to 1.5 million distinct CDR3 sequences listed, 59% were seen once. The material sequenced was blood. The receptors come from a man aged 18-30 years in good health. CDR3s include the opening cysteine and the closing phenylalanine or tryptophan. D genes are given only for firm matches. A row's size may be missing; if present it is once, few, many or a size class.

D gene: NA
J gene: TRBJ2-5
clone size: NA
V gene: TRBV20-1
CDR3 DNA: TGCAGTGCTAGCGGTGGCGCTGGGTACCAAGAGACCCAGTACTTC
CDR3 protein: CSASGGAGYQETQYF

D gene: NA
J gene: TRBJ1-2
clone size: NA
V gene: TRBV7-8
CDR3 DNA: TGTGCCAGCAGCTTAGTGGGCCAACTCGATTATGGCTACACCTTC
CDR3 protein: CASSLVGQLDYGYTF

D gene: NA
J gene: TRBJ2-2
clone size: NA
V gene: TRBV7-2
CDR3 DNA: TGTGCCAGCAGCATGGACGGGAACACCGGGGAGCTGTTTTTT
CDR3 protein: CASSMDGNTGELFF

D gene: NA
J gene: TRBJ2-5
clone size: NA
V gene: TRBV10-3
CDR3 DNA: TGTGCCACCGCGGGTGAAGACACGGGGCTAGCCGGAGAGACCCAGTACTTC
CDR3 protein: CATAGEDTGLAGETQYF

D gene: NA
J gene: TRBJ2-7
clone size: few
V gene: TRBV6-1
CDR3 DNA: TGTGCCAGCAGTGAAGGGGGGACACTGAGCTCCTACGAGCAGTACTTC
CDR3 protein: CASSEGGTLSSYEQYF

D gene: TRBD1
J gene: TRBJ1-1
clone size: NA
V gene: TRBV27
CDR3 DNA: TGTGCCAGCAGACCCTTCTTACCGGGACAGGGATCCACTGAAGCTTTCTTT
CDR3 protein: CASRPFLPGQGSTEAFF

D gene: NA
J gene: TRBJ1-2
clone size: NA
V gene: TRBV5-6
CDR3 DNA: TGTGCCAGCAGCCCCCCCCAGGCAGGCAGTTACTATGGCTACACCTTC
CDR3 protein: CASSPPQAGSYYGYTF

D gene: TRBD2
J gene: TRBJ2-1
clone size: once
V gene: TRBV4-1
CDR3 DNA: TGCGCCAGCAGCCCGACTAGCGGGAGAACGGATGAGCAGTTCTTC
CDR3 protein: CASSPTSGRTDEQFF

D gene: NA
J gene: TRBJ2-3
clone size: few
V gene: TRBV4-1
CDR3 DNA: TGCGCCAGCAGCCAAGATTTGTATACGCAGTATTTT
CDR3 protein: CASSQDLYTQYF

D gene: NA
J gene: TRBJ1-2
clone size: few
V gene: TRBV7-9
CDR3 DNA: TGTGCCAGCAGCACACTTCCTAACTATGGCTACACCTTC
CDR3 protein: CASSTLPNYGYTF

D gene: NA
J gene: TRBJ1-3
clone size: NA
V gene: TRBV11-2
CDR3 DNA: TGTGCCAGCAGCCCAAGGTTATTCTCTGGAAACACCATATATTTT
CDR3 protein: CASSPRLFSGNTIYF

D gene: NA
J gene: TRBJ1-1
clone size: NA
V gene: TRBV29-1
CDR3 DNA: TGCAGCGTTCAATGGACAGCGAACACTGAAGCTTTCTTT
CDR3 protein: CSVQWTANTEAFF

D gene: NA
J gene: TRBJ2-2
clone size: NA
V gene: TRBV5-4
CDR3 DNA: TGTGCCAGCAGCATCAGCGGCCCGAACACCGGGGAGCTGTTTTTT
CDR3 protein: CASSISGPNTGELFF

D gene: NA
J gene: TRBJ1-2
clone size: few
V gene: TRBV20-1
CDR3 DNA: TGCAGTGCTAGACCGCGGGACCGAGGGGAGGATGGCTACACCTTC
CDR3 protein: CSARPRDRGEDGYTF

D gene: NA
J gene: TRBJ2-7
clone size: few
V gene: TRBV6-2/TRBV6-3
CDR3 DNA: TGTGCCAGCAGTTCCTCCTACAATGAGCAGTACTTC
CDR3 protein: CASSSSYNEQYF

D gene: TRBD1
J gene: TRBJ2-3
clone size: NA
V gene: TRBV4-1
CDR3 DNA: TGCGCCAGCAGCCAAACAGGGGCACGGGATACGCAGTATTTT
CDR3 protein: CASSQTGARDTQYF